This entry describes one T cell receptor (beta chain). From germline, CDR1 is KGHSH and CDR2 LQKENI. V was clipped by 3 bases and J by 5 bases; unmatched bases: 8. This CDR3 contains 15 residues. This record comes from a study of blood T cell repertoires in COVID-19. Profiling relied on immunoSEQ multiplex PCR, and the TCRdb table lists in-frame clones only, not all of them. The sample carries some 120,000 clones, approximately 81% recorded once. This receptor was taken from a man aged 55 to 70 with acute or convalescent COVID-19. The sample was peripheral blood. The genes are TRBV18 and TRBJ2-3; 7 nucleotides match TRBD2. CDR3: CASSPFAGEVDTQYF. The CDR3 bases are TGTGCCAGCTCACCGTTCGCGGGAGAGGTAGATACGCAGTATTTT.